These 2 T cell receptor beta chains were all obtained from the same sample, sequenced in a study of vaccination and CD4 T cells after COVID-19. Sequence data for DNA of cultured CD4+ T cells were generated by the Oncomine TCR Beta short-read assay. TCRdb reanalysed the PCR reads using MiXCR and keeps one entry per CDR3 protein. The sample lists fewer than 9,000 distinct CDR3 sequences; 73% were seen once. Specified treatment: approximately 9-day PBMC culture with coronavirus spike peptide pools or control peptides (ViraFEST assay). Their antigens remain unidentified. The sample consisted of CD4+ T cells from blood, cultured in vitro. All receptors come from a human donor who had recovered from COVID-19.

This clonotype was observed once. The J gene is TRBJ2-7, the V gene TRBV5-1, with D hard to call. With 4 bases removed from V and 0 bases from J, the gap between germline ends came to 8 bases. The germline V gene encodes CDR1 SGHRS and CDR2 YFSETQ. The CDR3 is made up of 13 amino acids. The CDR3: CASSLISSYEQYF. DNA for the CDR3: TGCGCCAGCAGCCTCATTAGCTCCTACGAGCAGTACTTC.

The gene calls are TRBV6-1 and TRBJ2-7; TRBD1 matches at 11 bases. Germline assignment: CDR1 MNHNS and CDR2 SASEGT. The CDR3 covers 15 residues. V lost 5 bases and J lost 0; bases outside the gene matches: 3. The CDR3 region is CASSQGTGGSYEQYF. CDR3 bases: TGTGCCAGCAGTCAGGGGACAGGGGGCTCCTACGAGCAGTACTTC.